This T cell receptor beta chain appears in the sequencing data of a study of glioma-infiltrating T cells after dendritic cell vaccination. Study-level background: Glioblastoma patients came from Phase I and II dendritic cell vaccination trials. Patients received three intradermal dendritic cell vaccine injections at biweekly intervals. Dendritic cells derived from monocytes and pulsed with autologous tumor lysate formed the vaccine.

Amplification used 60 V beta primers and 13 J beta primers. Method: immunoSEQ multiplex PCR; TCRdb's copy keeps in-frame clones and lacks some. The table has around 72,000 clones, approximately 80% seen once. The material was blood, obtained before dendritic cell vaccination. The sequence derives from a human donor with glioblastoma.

CDR3 amino acids: CASSYSGGQETQYF. The CDR3 DNA sequence: TGTGCCAGCAGTTACTCGGGAGGCCAAGAGACCCAGTACTTC. The chain joins TRBV6-5 to TRBJ2-5; tentative D call: TRBD2 (6 bases). CDR3 length: 14 amino acids. Germline V CDR1 and CDR2: MNHEY, SVGAGI. Trimming removed 0 bases from V and 1 base from J, with 6 bases in between.